This T cell receptor (beta chain) appears in the sequencing data of a study of shared clonotypes between healthy human individuals. Across the study: CD4 naive cells filled three plates per donor, CD4 memory three, CD8 naive two and CD8 memory one.

V shed 1 base and J shed 1 base, with 3 bases lying between them. Germline V lookup: CDR1 KGHSH, CDR2 LQKENI. The CDR3 is 13 amino acids. Study-wide results and caveats: Clonotypes shared by all four sorted-subset donors had higher generation probabilities than non-shared clonotypes.

Splitting the CD4+ cells yielded a CD45RA+ naive subset and a CD45RA-negative memory subset. Turning to this clone: The target antigen is unknown. Other DNA sequences from this sample encode an identical CDR3 as well.

Template for every sorted-subset replicate PCR totaled approximately 200 ng DNA, approximately 30,000 T cell genomes. Profiling relied on immunoSEQ multiplex PCR, and the TCRdb table lists in-frame clones only, not all of them. This sample yields about 1.4 million clones, of which roughly 96% are seen a single time; approximately 1.2% belongs to the top ten. The sample comprised naive CD4+ T cells sorted from blood. This sample's subset: CD45RA+ positively selected. This chain joins TRBV18 and TRBJ2-3; D gene ambiguous. The clonotype comes from a man aged 30 to 39 in good health. CDR3 bases: TGTGCCAGCTCACCACGACGCACAGATACGCAGTATTTT. Translating gives CASSPRRTDTQYF.